The T cell receptor (beta chain) under discussion was sequenced for a study of Graves' ophthalmopathy and Graves' hyperthyroidism. If no ophthalmopathy appeared within 18 months of follow-up, hyperthyroidism was termed stable. Excluded were patients with other autoimmune diseases, uncontrolled infections, pregnancy or lactation. Patients were diagnosed from clinical symptoms, serum thyroxine, TRAb, thyroid ultrasound and orbital computed tomography. RNA transcripts yielded amplified TCR beta CDR3 regions. HTBI-primed RT-PCR formed the first round, and a multiplex PCR formed the second. TCRdb redid the calling of the multiplex PCR reads with MiXCR, one entry per CDR3 protein. The sample shows just over 600,000 distinct CDR3 sequences, 22% of them seen only once. In this sample, this clonotype turned up many times. Germline CDR1 SGHNT, CDR2 YYREEE (reference sequence). V shed 4 bases and J 2 bases; nucleotides not matched to a gene: 6. The CDR3 is 15 residues long.

The TCR was taken from a woman aged 18-30 years with stable Graves' hyperthyroidism. Some clones in this sample may be carry-over from other donors' samples. The rearrangement uses TRBV5-4 and TRBJ1-2; 9 bases match TRBD1. Specimen: peripheral blood. The CDR3 region is CASSTGTGQNYGYTF. The CDR3 region has the DNA TGTGCCAGCAGCACCGGGACAGGGCAGAACTATGGCTACACCTTC.